This TCR beta chain was sequenced in a study of T cells in localized non-small cell lung cancer. Whole-study results and caveats: Across samples, adjacent lung featured a median roughly 60 of the top 100 tumor clones. In the blood, greater T cell density corresponded to longer overall survival. Only one tumor region went through sequencing, so heterogeneity may still be there.

V lost 4 bases, J lost 4 bases, and 14 bases lay in between. CDR1 is SGHRS and CDR2 is YFSETQ in the germline V gene. This CDR3 is built from 14 residues. Note on this clone: What it binds is unknown.

Measured with immunoSEQ multiplex PCR; TCRdb has only the in-frame clones, and not every one. The sample has around 17,000 clones; 90% are singletons. The sequence was collected from a woman aged 35 to 70 with stage III lung adenocarcinoma. The gene calls are TRBV5-1 and TRBJ2-5; tentatively, D is TRBD1 (5 bases). The sample here was peripheral blood mononuclear cells, taken before any cancer treatment. CDR3 in amino acids: CASSHIGQGETQYF. CDR3 DNA: TGCGCCAGCAGCCATATAGGGCAGGGAGAGACCCAGTACTTC.